Following are 11 T cell receptor beta chains from one sample sequenced in a study of CD8+CD57+ T cells in acquired aplastic anemia (dated by TCRdb to 2017 to 2018). Data came from an Illumina HiSeq 2000. Genomic DNA was used as template for profiling of TCR beta VDJ combinations and CDR3 sequences. Clones were called with MiXCR by TCRdb after fastp trimmed the public reads at Q25, and only in-frame beta chains were retained. Each CDR3 protein gets just one entry, which takes the most common genes and DNA from the rows behind it. The sample yields fewer than 250,000 distinct CDR3 sequences; around half were counted once. The ten largest make up roughly 15% of the sample. The sample consisted of sorted CD4+, CD8+, or CD8+CD57+ T cells (not recorded which) from PBMCs. Receptors originate from a human donor in good health, serving as a control.

J is TRBJ1-1 and V is TRBV10-2; D is unclear. The V end was cut by 6 bases, the J end by 2 bases, with 16 bases between. Germline V gene lookup returns CDR1 WSHSY and CDR2 SAAADI. The CDR3 consists of 15 residues. CDR3 amino acids: CASSLLGNLNTEAFF. CDR3 sequence (DNA): TGCGCCAGCAGCTTGCTGGGTAACTTAAACACTGAAGCTTTCTTT.

V gene TRBV12-3 or TRBV12-4 combines with J gene TRBJ2-3; possible D gene TRBD2, 7 bases. This CDR3 comprises 20 residues. The CDR3 reads CASGSDWKGGGFRDTDTQYF. CDR3 coding DNA: TGTGCTAGTGGTTCGGATTGGAAAGGGGGGGGGTTCCGAGACACAGATACGCAGTATTTT.

This clonotype showed up just a few times. V gene TRBV12-3 or TRBV12-4 combines with J gene TRBJ2-3, with D perhaps TRBD2 (5 bases). V lost 6 bases and J lost 1, with 17 bases in between. This CDR3 has 16 amino acids. The CDR3 reads CASSLRRLVGTDTQYF. The CDR3 coding sequence is TGTGCCAGCAGCTTAAGGAGGCTAGTGGGCACAGATACGCAGTATTTT.

This clonotype appeared once. Likely a read error: the CDR3 ends without its conserved phenylalanine or tryptophan. This rearrangement joins TRBV2 to TRBJ2-2; no definite D call. Germline CDR1 is SNHLY and CDR2 is FYNNEI. CDR3 size: 11 residues. CDR3 protein: CAGSVTGELFL. The CDR3 DNA follows: TGTGCCGGCAGTGTTACCGGGGAGCTGTTTCTT.

This clonotype came up once. V and J are TRBV19 and TRBJ1-4; no firm D call. The germline V and J ends were trimmed by 5 bases and 8 bases, with 12 bases remaining between them. This CDR3 is 13 amino acids long. In germline, CDR1 is LNHDA, CDR2 SQIVND (reference sequence). The DNA of the CDR3 is TGTGCCAGTAGTGTCCTAGTCGGCGAAAAACTGTTTTTT. Residues: CASSVLVGEKLFF.

This clonotype showed up many times. This chain joins TRBV27 and TRBJ1-6; 9 bases match TRBD1. Germline assignment: CDR1 MNHEY and CDR2 SMNVEV (reference sequence). V was clipped by 7 bases and J by 10 bases; unmatched bases: 2. The length of the CDR3 is 12 residues. As DNA, the CDR3 is TGTGCCAGCATGGACAGGGGATCACCCCTCCACTTT. Encoded protein: CASMDRGSPLHF.

The chain links TRBV7-2 to TRBJ2-1; D not resolved. The germline gives CDR1 SGHTA, CDR2 FQGNSA. This CDR3 region has 16 residues. V lost 8 bases and J lost 5, with 22 bases in between. The CDR3 nucleotides read TGTGCCAGCGCTACTACACCCCGCCTAAAAGACAATGAGCAGTTCTTC. It is translated as CASATTPRLKDNEQFF.

The V and J genes are TRBV20-1 and TRBJ2-3, with 9 bases matching TRBD2. The CDR3 covers 16 residues. With 3 bases clipped from V and 1 base from J, the junction kept 8 bases outside the gene matches. CDR1 and CDR2 from the germline V gene are DFQATT and SNEGSKA (reference sequence). The CDR3 region is CSARMSSGGRTDTQYF. Written as DNA, the CDR3 is TGCAGTGCTAGGATGAGTAGCGGGGGCCGCACAGATACGCAGTATTTT.

V and J are TRBV9 and TRBJ1-2; D ambiguous. The CDR3 totals 13 residues. Trimming stripped 0 bases from V and 7 bases from J, with 10 bases between. Germline V gene lookup returns CDR1 SGDLS and CDR2 YYNGEE. CDR3 DNA: TGTGCCAGCAGCGTAGCTGAGGGAGCTGGCTACACCTTC. Translation: CASSVAEGAGYTF.

This clonotype was counted many times. The V and J genes are TRBV10-3 and TRBJ2-3, with D tentatively TRBD1 (6 bases). Trimming stripped 2 bases from V and 3 bases from J, with 18 bases between. Looked up from germline, CDR1 is ENHRY and CDR2 is SYGVKD. The CDR3 sequence is 17 residues long. The CDR3 nucleotides read TGTGCCATCAGTGAGCGGGGTAACAGGGTGGTGACAGATACGCAGTATTTT. This codes for CAISERGNRVVTDTQYF.

This clonotype was observed at least ten times. This rearrangement joins TRBV7-3 to TRBJ2-1, with 8 bases aligning to TRBD1. From germline, CDR1 is SGHTA and CDR2 FQGTGA. V gave up 5 bases and J gave up 1 base; unmatched junction bases: 4. This CDR3 comprises 15 residues. CDR3 loop: CASSTDRGSYNEQFF. In DNA, the CDR3 is TGTGCCAGCAGCACAGACAGGGGATCCTACAATGAGCAGTTCTTC.